This T cell receptor beta chain was observed in a study of T-cell reconstitution after alpha-beta-depleted transplantation in children. Findings and caveats of the study: Where alpha-beta T cells came from about two months after transplant was reportedly several hundred expanded graft clones. From newly produced T cells came most of the T-cell counts and diversity one year after transplant.

Notes on this clonotype: The antigen remains unidentified.

Unique molecular identifiers were incorporated when the TCRbeta library was constructed. TCRdb re-analysed the PCR reads in MiXCR, keeping a single row per CDR3 protein. The table lists 550,000 to 800,000 distinct CDR3 sequences, 13% of them singletons. The CDR3 is 12 residues long. The V and J ends lost 5 bases and 6 bases respectively, with 10 bases between them. Germline values: CDR1 SGHAT, CDR2 FQNNGV. The TCR originated in a girl aged 2 to 10 with congenital amegakaryocytic thrombocytopenia, due to receive a stem cell transplant. The chain carries TRBV11-2 and TRBJ2-5; D not certain. Sequenced here: PBMCs, sampled before TCRalphabeta/CD19-depleted stem cell transplant. In DNA, the CDR3 is TGTGCCAGCAGCCCCCCCTCCAAGACCCAGTACTTC. Translated: CASSPPSKTQYF. The variable domain in full, completed from reference TRBV11-2 and TRBJ2-5, reads EAGVAQSPRYKIIEKRQSVAFWCNPISGHATLYWYQQILGQGPKLLIQFQNNGVVDDSQLPKDRFSAERLKGVDSTLKIQPAKLEDSAVYLCASSPPSKTQYFGPGTRLLVL.